This T cell receptor beta chain was found in a study of control samples from healthy donors and cancer patients. Profiling relied on immunoSEQ multiplex PCR, and the TCRdb table lists in-frame clones only, not all of them. The table includes roughly 120,000 clones, roughly nine tenths detected once. CDR3 length equals 16 residues. The V and J ends lost 0 bases and 2 bases respectively, with 11 bases between them. Per the germline V gene, CDR1 is SGHDN and CDR2 is FVKESK. The sample was blood. This rearrangement joins TRBV14 to TRBJ1-3; tentative D call: TRBD1 (6 bases). The receptor's source is a woman aged 18 to 35 in good health. CDR3 DNA sequence: TGTGCCAGCAGCCAAGAGGGCAGGGGAACTGGAAACACCATATATTTT. It is translated as CASSQEGRGTGNTIYF.